This T cell receptor (beta chain) emerged from a study of blood T cell repertoires in COVID-19. The length of the CDR3 is 16 residues. CDR1 and CDR2 from the germline V gene are MNHNY and SVGAGI (reference sequence). Trimming at V came to 5 bases and at J to 5 bases, leaving 8 bases not matched to a gene. Clones were sequenced by immunoSEQ multiplex PCR, and TCRdb holds only the in-frame ones, with some missing. The sample shows 140,000 to 150,000 clones, around four fifths of them seen only once. The sample was peripheral blood. The chain employs TRBV6-6 and TRBJ2-2; 10 bases align to TRBD1. This clonotype originated in a human donor in a cohort sampled during active COVID-19. CDR3 bases: TGTGCCAGCAGTCGATGGACAGGGGGAACTACCGGGGAGCTGTTTTTT. Protein sequence: CASSRWTGGTTGELFF.